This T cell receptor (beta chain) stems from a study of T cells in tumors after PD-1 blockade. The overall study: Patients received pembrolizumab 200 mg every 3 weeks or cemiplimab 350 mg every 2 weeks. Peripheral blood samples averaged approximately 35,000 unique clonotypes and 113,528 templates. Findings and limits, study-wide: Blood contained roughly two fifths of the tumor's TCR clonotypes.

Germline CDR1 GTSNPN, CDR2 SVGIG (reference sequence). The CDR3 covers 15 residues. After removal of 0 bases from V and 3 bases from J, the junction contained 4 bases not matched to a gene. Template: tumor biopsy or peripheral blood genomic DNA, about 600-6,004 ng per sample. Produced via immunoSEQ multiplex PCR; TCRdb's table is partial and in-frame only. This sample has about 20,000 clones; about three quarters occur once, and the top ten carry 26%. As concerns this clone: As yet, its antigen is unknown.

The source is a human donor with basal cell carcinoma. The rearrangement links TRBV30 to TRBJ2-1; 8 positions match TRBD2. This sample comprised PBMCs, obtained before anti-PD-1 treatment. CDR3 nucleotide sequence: TGTGCCTGGAGTGTACAAGCGGGAGTCTACAATGAGCAGTTCTTC. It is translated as CAWSVQAGVYNEQFF.